The next 9 T cell receptor beta chains were all read from a single sample in a study of response to subunit inactivated influenza vaccine (dated by TCRdb to 2016 to 2018). The library was obtained by RT-PCR. The sequencing machine was an Illumina HiSeq 2500. The public reads were reprocessed in TCRdb via fastp at Q25 and MiXCR, keeping in-frame beta chains. Each entry merges the rows of one CDR3 protein and shows their most common DNA and genes. This sample gives over 450,000 distinct CDR3 sequences in total; 10% to 15% of them show up just once. The ten largest clones capture around 13% of the sample. The time point label on this specimen signifies: approximately 40 days after influenza vaccine administration. The sample consisted of PBMCs from blood, taken about 6 weeks after vaccination. These receptor sequences come from a man aged 45 to 65 who received an inactivated influenza vaccine. Donor details come from another sample of the same person, matched by shared clones.

V and J are TRBV24-1 and TRBJ2-1; possibly TRBD2 for D (6 bases). Germline assignment: CDR1 KGHDR and CDR2 SFDVKD. The CDR3 sequence is 13 residues long. V dropped 3 bases and J dropped 8 bases, with 10 bases sitting between them. The CDR3 protein is CATSDLRRDEQFF. DNA for the CDR3: TGTGCCACCAGTGATCTCCGGAGGGATGAGCAGTTCTTC.

The gene calls are TRBV24-1 and TRBJ2-2; D gene uncertain. CDR1 and CDR2 from the germline V gene are KGHDR and SFDVKD. The CDR3 extends over 13 amino acids. Trimming shortened V by 4 bases and J by 5 bases, and 7 bases separated the two germline ends. The CDR3 is CATSEPRTGELFF. In DNA, the CDR3 is TGTGCCACCAGTGAACCGAGGACCGGGGAGCTGTTTTTT.

This clonotype was observed a few times. The chain is built from TRBV20-1 and TRBJ2-3; the match to TRBD2 covers 11 bases. The V gene's germline CDR1 is DFQATT and CDR2 SNEGSKA (reference sequence). V was clipped by 5 bases and J by 2 bases; unmatched bases: 9. This CDR3 is built from 16 residues. The CDR3 region is CSAEPLAGGLTDTQYF. The CDR3 DNA follows: TGCAGTGCTGAACCTCTAGCGGGGGGCCTCACAGATACGCAGTATTTT.

This clonotype was counted between two and nine times. As DNA, the CDR3 is TGTGCCAGCTCACCTCGGCAGGGGGCGAATGAGCAGTTCTTC. This sequence encodes CASSPRQGANEQFF. The chain joins TRBV18 to TRBJ2-1; TRBD1 aligns across 8 bases. This CDR3 contains 14 residues. Per the germline V gene, CDR1 is KGHSH and CDR2 is LQKENI. The V and J ends lost 3 bases and 7 bases, in that order; junction bases with no gene match: 5.

About this clonotype itself: No conserved phenylalanine or tryptophan ends this CDR3, so it is likely a read error. The J gene is TRBJ2-1, the V gene TRBV27; 7 positions agree with TRBD2. The CDR3 is 16 amino acids. From germline, CDR1 is MNHEY and CDR2 SMNVEV (reference sequence). V lost 5 bases to trimming and J lost 5 bases; unmatched junction nucleotides: 12. The CDR3 sequence: CASSPLRLAGDNEQFS. CDR3 coding DNA: TGTGCCAGCAGTCCATTACGACTAGCTGGTGACAATGAGCAGTTCTCC.

The rearrangement links TRBV5-1 to TRBJ2-7, with TRBD2 as a possible D gene (5 bases). This CDR3 comprises 13 residues. V lost 0 bases and J lost 6, with 10 bases in between. The germline V gene encodes CDR1 SGHRS and CDR2 YFSETQ. CDR3 DNA: TGCGCCAGCAGCTTGGATCGGGATGGCGAGCAGTACTTC. Amino acid sequence: CASSLDRDGEQYF.

This clonotype was recorded a few times. The rearrangement links TRBV7-9 to TRBJ1-3; D is ambiguous. V gave up 5 bases and J gave up 6 bases, with 14 bases separating them. Germline V lookup: CDR1 SEHNR, CDR2 FQNEAQ (reference sequence). The CDR3 covers 14 residues. CDR3 residues: CASSQDLSANTIYF. DNA for the CDR3: TGTGCCAGCAGCCAGGACCTCTCGGCAAACACCATATATTTT.

V gene TRBV3-1 combines with J gene TRBJ2-5, with 8 positions matching TRBD1. Trimming cost V 1 base and J 0 bases; bases outside gene matches: 1. Germline CDR1 LGHDT, CDR2 YNNKEL (reference sequence). This CDR3 has 15 amino acids. The CDR3 sequence: CASSQGTGYQETQYF. The CDR3 bases are TGTGCCAGCAGCCAAGGGACAGGGTACCAAGAGACCCAGTACTTC.

This clonotype was seen a few times. The chain employs TRBV10-3 and TRBJ1-2; 7 bases map to TRBD1. The CDR3 has 14 residues. V trimming: 6 bases; J trimming: 0 bases; junction bases outside the gene matches: 4. Germline CDR1 reads ENHRY; CDR2 reads SYGVKD. The CDR3 DNA sequence: TGTGCCATCAGGGGACAGAGCTCTAACTATGGCTACACCTTC. This gives the protein CAIRGQSSNYGYTF.